The source of this T cell receptor beta chain is a study of technical replicates of blood from a handful of donors. Only in-frame clones appear in the TCRdb table, and some are missing; sequencing was by immunoSEQ multiplex PCR. Of tens of thousands of clones in the sample, more than 95% were seen once. The CDR3 covers 18 residues. Material: T cells isolated from PBMCs. The clonotype comes from a human donor in good health. The J gene is TRBJ1-6, the V gene TRBV21-1; TRBD1 was called by the table and not checked on the DNA. TRBV21-1 has pseudogene status. The CDR3 loop is CASSKNGQCEGDNSPLHF. The CDR3 bases are TGTGCCAGCAGCAAAAATGGGCAGTGCGAAGGTGATAATTCACCCCTCCACTTT.